These 6 T cell receptor beta chains came from one sample sequenced in a study of T cell responses to AZD1222 COVID-19 vaccine. The data were produced by immunoSEQ multiplex PCR, yet TCRdb's version contains in-frame clones alone and is incomplete. The sample yields some 120,000 clones, approximately 89% seen once. The material was peripheral blood, obtained on day 0 of AZD1222 vaccination. The receptors stem from an adult in good health.

V usage is TRBV19 and J usage is TRBJ2-4, with 9 bases lining up with TRBD1. This CDR3 has 14 amino acids. V lost 5 bases and J lost 5; bases outside the gene matches: 4. From germline, CDR1 is LNHDA and CDR2 SQIVND (reference sequence). This chain's CDR3 is CASSSWTGENIQYF. The CDR3 nucleotides are TGTGCCAGTAGTTCCTGGACAGGGGAAAACATTCAGTACTTC.

The genes are TRBV5-4 and TRBJ2-7; D is unresolved. V was trimmed by 1 base and J by 5 bases, leaving 10 bases between them. CDR1 and CDR2 (germline): SGHNT, YYREEE (reference sequence). The CDR3 runs to 13 residues. The CDR3 DNA reads as TGTGCCAGCAGCTTGCCTGGGGTGGACGAGCAGTACTTC. It yields the protein CASSLPGVDEQYF.

The V and J genes are TRBV5-5 and TRBJ2-7, with a weak D call TRBD1 (6 bases). The V and J ends lost 1 base and 3 bases respectively, with 14 bases between them. This CDR3 comprises 15 residues. Per germline, CDR1 SGHKS and CDR2 YYEKEE (reference sequence). The CDR3 protein is CASSLSGRGRYEQYF. Written as DNA, the CDR3 is TGTGCCAGCAGCTTGTCCGGCAGGGGACGCTACGAGCAGTACTTC.

The CDR3 loop is CASSRGHEKLFF. CDR3 in DNA: TGTGCCAGCAGCCGGGGGCATGAAAAACTGTTTTTT. V gene TRBV9 combines with J gene TRBJ1-4; the D gene is possibly TRBD1 (6 bases). Trimming took off 4 bases at V and 6 bases at J, with 7 bases between the two ends. The CDR3 sequence is 12 residues long. The germline V gene encodes CDR1 SGDLS and CDR2 YYNGEE.

The chain employs TRBV18 and TRBJ2-1; no clear D. V lost 3 bases, J lost 9 bases, and 9 bases lay in between. The CDR3 length is 12 residues. CDR1 is KGHSH and CDR2 is LQKENI in the germline V gene. The CDR3: CASSPLISEQFF. CDR3 in DNA: TGTGCCAGCTCACCCTTAATCAGTGAGCAGTTCTTC.

The chain has TRBV7-9 and TRBJ2-5; the D gene is possibly TRBD2 (6 bases). This CDR3 contains 15 residues. Germline V gene sequence: CDR1 SEHNR, CDR2 FQNEAQ (reference sequence). Trimming cost V 0 bases and J 4 bases, with 12 bases left between them. This CDR3 reads CASSLARGLGETQYF. In DNA form, the CDR3 reads TGTGCCAGCAGCTTAGCGCGGGGACTGGGAGAGACCCAGTACTTC. Based on the CDR3 plus reference TRBV7-9 and TRBJ2-5, the full variable domain is DTGVSQNPRHKITKRGQNVTFRCDPISEHNRLYWYRQTLGQGPEFLTYFQNEAQLEKSRLLSDRFSAERPKGSFSTLEIQRTEQGDSAMYLCASSLARGLGETQYFGPGTRLLVL.